This paragraph covers one T cell receptor beta chain sequence. What this receptor recognizes is not known. No base quality information exists; no much larger clone differs at one position. Libraries were made using 5' RACE. This sample was sequenced with an Illumina HiSeq 2000. Template switching added a universal primer binding site, and the final cDNA carried a unique molecular identifier that allowed TCR cDNA molecules to be counted accurately. First-strand cDNA for TCR alpha and beta chains was synthesized from specific primers in the conserved constant-segment region. To control for contamination, each cDNA library was double barcoded with a SMART-Mk sample barcode plus Illumina barcodes. Two successive PCR steps introduced TruSeq adapter sequences along with Illumina sample barcodes. The TCR alpha and beta cDNA libraries were sequenced on the Illumina HiSeq platform using custom primers. The authors' pipeline ran thus. Raw reads were processed with MiGEC to extract unique molecular identifiers, and MiXCR was used to determine CDR3 positions. For each individual, recombination models were inferred using an EM algorithm with the repgenHMM and IGoR tools. The analysis of shared clonotypes was done with the tcR package in R, with sharing normalized by the product of cloneset sizes. Out-of-frame nonproductive sequences were analyzed to study raw recombination free of thymic and clonal selection effects. TCRdb cleaned the public reads at Q25 with fastp, built clones with MiXCR and kept in-frame beta chains. When rows share a CDR3 protein, they turn into one entry using the most common DNA and genes. TCRdb's processing, not the study's, gives the V and J calls here. The sample yields under 800,000 distinct CDR3 sequences; 20% to 25% were counted once. The ten top clones hold 4% to 4.5% of the sample.

The CDR3 has 11 amino acids, counting the end cysteine and phenylalanine. Of the read, only the CDR3 DNA is kept; its 33 bases are in frame from base 1. CDR1 SNHLY and CDR2 FYNNEI are derived from the germline V gene. Trimming at the junction amounts to 7 bases on V and 5 bases on J, and the germline ends lie 8 bases apart. The data belong to a study of identical twins (dated by TCRdb to about 2016). At the level of the whole study: The study deep-sequenced TCR alpha and beta repertoires from monozygotic twins, unrelated adults of various ages and cord blood to test whether fetal clonotypes persist. To rule out contamination, replicate twin experiments were performed at different times with different library preparation protocols.

The investigation overall reported the following: Zero-insertion analyses could be partly confounded by invariant T cells such as MAIT and iNKT, although diverse VJ usage argued against such confounding for most clonotypes. Compared with coincidental sharing between unrelated individuals, out-of-frame TCR alpha sequences shared between twins had an excess of sequences with low generation probability. Fewer insertions were carried by abundant cord blood beta clonotypes, a similar but weaker trend appeared in young adult naive repertoires, and no such trend appeared in memory repertoires. Because the same donors could not be followed over many years, conclusions were based on cross-sectional statistical analysis. A weaker excess of twin sharing was found in beta out-of-frame sequences because the signal-to-noise ratio was lowered by fewer shared sequences. Out-of-frame TCR alpha sharing in monozygotic twins was systematically underestimated by recombination models, whereas sharing between unrelated individuals was in agreement with the recombination models.

Every donor was a healthy Caucasian. The twin cohort consisted of three pairs of female monozygotic twins, all aged about 18 to 30 years. Peripheral blood mononuclear cells were the source from which RNA for the TCR libraries was isolated. The data were also submitted as part of a second study, on T cells expressing NK-cell markers. Taken from the second paper: Fewer than ten donors provided sorted CD3+CD56+NKG2C+, CD3+CD56+NKG2C- and CD3+CD56-NKG2C+ T-cell subsets, whose TCR beta-chain repertoires were profiled. Seven of the eight sequenced donors were HCMV-seropositive and one was HCMV-seronegative. In several experiments an anti-gammadeltaTCR antibody was added to restrict sorting to alphabetaTCR-expressing T cells. In six donors, the dominant CD3+CD56+NKG2C+ clonotypes were among the top 10 CD8+ clonotypes and accounted for roughly 1.0-8% of CD8+ T cells. Those dominant clonotypes were again the most abundant among CD3+CD56-NKG2C+ cells in a handful of donors, at roughly 25-60.1%. It remained unclear whether the expanded NKG2C-expressing T cell clones were specific for HCMV antigens. All eight donors whose samples were sequenced were randomly selected healthy volunteers, three of them men and five women. A commercial ELISA kit detecting HCMV-specific IgG in serum was used to determine HCMV serostatus. Bulk peripheral blood T-cell repertoires were additionally sequenced from unsorted PBMC for roughly six donors. Reads were demultiplexed and grouped by UMI with MIGEC, and clonotypes were assembled and quantified with MiTCR. Only TCR cDNA sequences supported by at least two reads were kept to exclude erroneous sequences. The tcR package was used for downstream repertoire analysis, and clonotypes were matched across fractions by CDR3 nucleotide sequence plus V segment. VDJmatch was used to annotate antigen specificity against VDJdb, with one amino acid substitution in CDR3 permitted.

The material sequenced was PBMCs. This clonotype was sampled from a woman under 30 in good health. Recombination connected TRBV2 to TRBJ2-5; too little of a D gene remains to name it. CDR3 protein: CASTLVETQYF. The base sequence is TGTGCCAGCACTCTGGTGGAGACCCAGTACTTC.